This T cell receptor beta chain was obtained from a study of blood T cell repertoires in COVID-19. The CDR3 is made up of 15 amino acids. Trimming took off 9 bases at V and 1 base at J, with 18 bases between the two ends. CDR1 is LNHDA and CDR2 is SQIVND in the germline V gene (reference sequence). Clones were sequenced by immunoSEQ multiplex PCR, and TCRdb holds only the in-frame ones, with some missing. The sample lists about 190,000 clones, around 83% occurring once. Sequenced input: peripheral blood. V gene TRBV19 combines with J gene TRBJ1-1; tentative D call: TRBD1 (6 bases). This TCR came from a man aged 45-60 years with active or convalescent COVID-19. CDR3 in amino acids: CASTDSGGANTEAFF. As DNA, the CDR3 is TGTGCCAGCACCGACTCGGGGGGGGCGAACACTGAAGCTTTCTTT.